This T cell receptor (beta chain) was obtained from a study of human T cells and chemical hapten exposure. This clonotype was picked up many times. TCRdb independently ran MiXCR on the RACE reads; one entry per CDR3 protein. This table holds roughly 260,000 distinct CDR3 sequences, 7.5% to 10% found once. Described time point: pre-sensitization, week 0. Specified treatment: therapeutic diphenylcyclopropenone sensitization with weekly scalp DPC. The CDR3 totals 14 residues. In germline, CDR1 is SNHLY, CDR2 FYNNEI. Losses at the gene ends were 4 bases for V and 4 bases for J; bases not matched to a gene: 4.

Sequencing used whole blood, obtained in connection with sensitization to the hapten diphenylcyclopropenone (DPC). The receptor comes from a middle-aged woman with alopecia areata. Some clones in this sample may be carry-over from other donors' samples. The rearrangement joins TRBV2 to TRBJ2-5, with 9 bases that match TRBD2. CDR3 in amino acids: CASSVAGVGETQYF. In nucleotides, the CDR3 is TGTGCCAGCAGTGTAGCGGGAGTCGGAGAGACCCAGTACTTC.